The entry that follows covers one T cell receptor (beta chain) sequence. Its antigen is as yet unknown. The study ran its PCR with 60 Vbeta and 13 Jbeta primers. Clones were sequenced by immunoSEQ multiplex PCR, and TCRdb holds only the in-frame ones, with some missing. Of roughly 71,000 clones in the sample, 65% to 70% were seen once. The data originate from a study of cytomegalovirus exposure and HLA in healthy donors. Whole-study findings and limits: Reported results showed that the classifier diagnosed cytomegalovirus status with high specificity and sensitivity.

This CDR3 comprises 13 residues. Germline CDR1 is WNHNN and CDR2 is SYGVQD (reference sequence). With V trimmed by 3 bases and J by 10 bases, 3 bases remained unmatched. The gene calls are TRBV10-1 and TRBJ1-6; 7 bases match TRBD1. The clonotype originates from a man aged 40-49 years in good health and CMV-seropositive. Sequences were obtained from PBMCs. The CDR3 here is CASSEDRDSPLHF. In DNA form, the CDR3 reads TGCGCCAGCAGTGAAGACAGGGACTCACCCCTCCACTTT.